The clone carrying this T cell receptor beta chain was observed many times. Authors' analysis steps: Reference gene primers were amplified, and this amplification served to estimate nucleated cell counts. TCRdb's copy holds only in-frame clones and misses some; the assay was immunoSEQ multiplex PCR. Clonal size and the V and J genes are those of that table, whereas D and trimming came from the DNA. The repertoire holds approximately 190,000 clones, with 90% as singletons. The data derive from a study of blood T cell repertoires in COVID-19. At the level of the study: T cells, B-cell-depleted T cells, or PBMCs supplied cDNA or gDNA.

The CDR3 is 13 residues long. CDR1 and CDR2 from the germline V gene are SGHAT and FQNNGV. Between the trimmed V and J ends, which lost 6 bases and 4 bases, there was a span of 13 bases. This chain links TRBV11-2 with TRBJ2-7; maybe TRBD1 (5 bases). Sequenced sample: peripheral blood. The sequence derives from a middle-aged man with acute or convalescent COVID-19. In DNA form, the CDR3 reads TGTGCCAGCAGTTCGATTAGGGGTTACGAGCAGTACGTC. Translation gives CASSSIRGYEQYV.